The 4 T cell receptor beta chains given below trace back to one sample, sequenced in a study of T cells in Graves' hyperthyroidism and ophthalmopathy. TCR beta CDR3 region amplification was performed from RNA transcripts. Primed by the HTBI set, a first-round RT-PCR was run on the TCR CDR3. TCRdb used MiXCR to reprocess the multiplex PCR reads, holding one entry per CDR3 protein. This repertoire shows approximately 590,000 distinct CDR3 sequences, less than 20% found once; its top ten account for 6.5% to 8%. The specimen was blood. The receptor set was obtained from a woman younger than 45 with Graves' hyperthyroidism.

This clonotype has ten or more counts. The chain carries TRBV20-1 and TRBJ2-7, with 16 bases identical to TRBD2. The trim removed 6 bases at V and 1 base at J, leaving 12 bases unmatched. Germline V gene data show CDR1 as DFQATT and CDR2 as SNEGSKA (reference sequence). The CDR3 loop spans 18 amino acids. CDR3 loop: CSAARPGLAGGPSYEQYF. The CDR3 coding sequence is TGCAGTGCAGCCCGGCCGGGACTAGCGGGAGGGCCGTCCTACGAGCAGTACTTC.

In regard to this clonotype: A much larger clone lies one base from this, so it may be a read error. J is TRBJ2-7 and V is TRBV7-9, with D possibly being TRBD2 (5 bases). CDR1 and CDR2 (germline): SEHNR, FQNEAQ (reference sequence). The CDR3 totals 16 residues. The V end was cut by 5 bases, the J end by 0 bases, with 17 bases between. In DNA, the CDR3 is TGTGCCAGCAGCCCCATTCCCGGACTGTACTCCTACGAGCAGTACTTC. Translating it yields CASSPIPGLYSYEQYF.

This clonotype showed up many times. CDR3 sequence reads: CASRSHKGETQYF. CDR3 coding DNA: TGTGCCAGCAGATCACACAAAGGGGAGACCCAGTACTTC. The chain couples TRBV27 to TRBJ2-5; D unresolved. The germline CDR1 and CDR2 sequences are MNHEY and SMNVEV (reference sequence). The CDR3 consists of 13 residues. V lost 6 bases to trimming and J lost 5 bases, with 13 bases between them.

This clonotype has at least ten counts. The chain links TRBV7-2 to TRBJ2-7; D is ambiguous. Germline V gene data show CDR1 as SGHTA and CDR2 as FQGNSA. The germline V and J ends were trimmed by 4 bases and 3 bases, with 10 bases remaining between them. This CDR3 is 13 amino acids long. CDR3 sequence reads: CASSSSPRYEQYF. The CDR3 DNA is TGTGCCAGCAGCTCCTCCCCCCGCTACGAGCAGTACTTC.